The text below deals with one TCR beta chain. It has no known antigen specificity. The data were obtained in a study of T cells expressing NK-cell markers (dated by TCRdb to the early 2020s). Background on the whole study: Three sorted T-cell subsets (CD3+CD56+NKG2C+, CD3+CD56+NKG2C- and CD3+CD56-NKG2C+) from 7 to 9 donors had their TCR beta-chain repertoires profiled. Seven of the eight sequenced donors were HCMV-seropositive and one was HCMV-seronegative. All eight donors whose samples were sequenced were randomly selected healthy volunteers, three of them men and five women. Libraries were sequenced as 2 x 150 bp reads on Illumina HiSeq 2000/2500, MiSeq or NextSeq. Findings and caveats that apply to the study as a whole: Whether the expanded NKG2C-expressing T cell clones were specific for HCMV antigens was left unclear. In several donors, the dominant CD3+CD56+NKG2C+ clonotypes were found to rank among the top 10 CD8+ clonotypes and to make up 1.0-7.0% of CD8+ T cells. Those dominant clonotypes were again the most abundant among CD3+CD56-NKG2C+ cells in a handful of donors, at about 28.3-65%.

The sample was run on an Illumina HiSeq 2000. TCR beta cDNA libraries were prepared using 5'RACE template switching, which introduced a universal primer site and unique molecular identifiers. Synthesis of cDNA was primed from the TCR beta constant segment and was followed by two consecutive PCR amplification steps. The paper's processing steps were these. MIGEC handled demultiplexing of the reads and grouping by UMI, while MiTCR was used to assemble and quantify clonotypes. To exclude erroneous sequences, any TCR cDNA sequence not supported by at least two reads was discarded. Downstream repertoire analysis used the tcR package, and clonotypes were matched across fractions by CDR3 nucleotide sequence plus V segment. VDJmatch was used to annotate antigen specificity against VDJdb, with one amino acid substitution in CDR3 allowed. The reads went through TCRdb reprocessing, and each CDR3 protein sequence gets one entry with no DNA. TCRdb's processing, not the authors' own work, is the source of the V and J calls. The sample's records list about 390,000 distinct CDR3 sequences. The ten largest account for 9.5% to 12% of the sample.

Its CDR3 holds 13 amino acids, cysteine through phenylalanine. Nucleotide data are not available. The germline V gene (reference sequence) yields DFQATT for CDR1 and SNEGSKA for CDR2. HCMV-specific IgG was detected in serum with a commercial ELISA kit to determine HCMV serostatus. Ficoll density gradient centrifugation was used to isolate peripheral blood mononuclear cells from blood. The TCR comes from a woman aged 50 to 60 in good health. Donor details come from another sample of the same person, matched by shared clones. This chain joins TRBV20-1 to TRBJ2-4; the TCRdb D gene call, TRBD1, has no DNA to confirm it. The source material was blood T cells: a sorted CD56 or NKG2C T cell subset, CD4+ or CD8+ T cells, or bulk PBMC T cells (not recorded which). CDR3 loop: CSARAPGLYIQYF.